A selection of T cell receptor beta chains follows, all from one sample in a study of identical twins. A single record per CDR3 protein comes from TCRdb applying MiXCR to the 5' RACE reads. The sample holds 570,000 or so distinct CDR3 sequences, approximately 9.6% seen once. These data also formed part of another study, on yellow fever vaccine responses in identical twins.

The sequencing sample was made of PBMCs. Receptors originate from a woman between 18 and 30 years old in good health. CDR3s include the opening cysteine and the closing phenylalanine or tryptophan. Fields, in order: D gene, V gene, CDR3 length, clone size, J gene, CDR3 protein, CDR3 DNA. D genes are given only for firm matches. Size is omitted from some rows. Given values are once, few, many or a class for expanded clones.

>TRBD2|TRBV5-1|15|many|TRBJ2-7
CASSSRLAGVNEQYF
TGCGCCAGCAGCTCGAGACTAGCGGGAGTCAACGAGCAGTACTTC
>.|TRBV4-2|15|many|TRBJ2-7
CASSQDLAEPYEQYF
TGTGCCAGCAGCCAAGATTTGGCAGAACCCTACGAGCAGTACTTC
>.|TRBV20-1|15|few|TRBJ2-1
CSARLGVSSYNEQFF
TGCAGTGCTAGATTGGGGGTTAGCTCCTACAATGAGCAGTTCTTC
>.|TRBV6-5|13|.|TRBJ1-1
CASSSRGPTEAFF
TGTGCCAGCAGTTCGCGGGGTCCTACTGAAGCTTTCTTT
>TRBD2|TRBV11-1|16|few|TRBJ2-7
CASSSLAGGRPYEQYF
TGTGCCAGCAGCTCGTTAGCGGGGGGAAGACCCTACGAGCAGTACTTC
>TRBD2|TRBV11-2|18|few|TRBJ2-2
CASSTRGTSGGYPGELFF
TGTGCCAGCAGCACCCGAGGGACTAGCGGGGGCTATCCCGGGGAGCTGTTTTTT
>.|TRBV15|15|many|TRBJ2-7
CATSRESGSSYEQYF
TGTGCCACCAGCAGAGAGTCCGGTTCCAGCTACGAGCAGTACTTC
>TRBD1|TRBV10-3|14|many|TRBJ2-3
CAISEQGSTDTQYF
TGTGCCATCAGTGAACAGGGGAGCACAGATACGCAGTATTTT
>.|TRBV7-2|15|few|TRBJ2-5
CASSLLGAEQETQYF
TGTGCCAGCAGCTTACTTGGAGCGGAACAAGAGACCCAGTACTTC
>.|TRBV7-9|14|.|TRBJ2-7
CASSGPGKSYEQYF
TGTGCCAGCAGCGGTCCCGGGAAATCCTACGAGCAGTACTTC
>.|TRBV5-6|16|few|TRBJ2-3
CASSSSWTIVADTQYF
TGTGCCAGCAGCTCCTCGTGGACTATCGTGGCAGATACGCAGTATTTT
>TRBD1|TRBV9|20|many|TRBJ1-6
CASSVQPGQGGSSYNSPLHF
TGTGCCAGCAGCGTTCAACCGGGACAGGGCGGTAGCTCCTATAATTCACCCCTCCACTTT
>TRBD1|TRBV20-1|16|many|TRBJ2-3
CSASGQGISERDTQYF
TGCAGTGCTTCCGGACAGGGGATTTCGGAACGAGATACGCAGTATTTT
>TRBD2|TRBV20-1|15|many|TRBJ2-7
CSARDPRGVGLGQYF
TGCAGTGCTAGAGATCCACGGGGGGTTGGTTTGGGGCAGTACTTC
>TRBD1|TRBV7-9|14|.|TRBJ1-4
CASSLQGTGEKLFF
TGTGCCAGCAGCTTACAGGGGACAGGGGAAAAACTGTTTTTT
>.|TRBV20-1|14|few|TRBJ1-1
CSSVEGRGNTEAFF
TGCAGTAGTGTAGAGGGACGGGGGAACACTGAAGCTTTCTTT
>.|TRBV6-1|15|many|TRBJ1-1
CASSAGLIEKIEAFF
TGTGCCAGCAGCGCGGGACTGATAGAAAAAATTGAAGCTTTCTTT
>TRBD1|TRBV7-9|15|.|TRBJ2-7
CASSPWTGRSYEQYF
TGTGCCAGCAGCCCCTGGACAGGACGCTCCTACGAGCAGTACTTC
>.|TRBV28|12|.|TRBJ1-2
CASSFPQTSYTF
TGTGCCAGCAGTTTTCCCCAGACGAGCTACACCTTC
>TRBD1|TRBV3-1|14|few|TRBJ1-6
CASSSGGNNSPLHF
TGTGCCAGCAGCTCAGGGGGCAATAATTCACCCCTCCACTTT
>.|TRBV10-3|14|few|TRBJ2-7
CAISDRGPVYEQYF
TGTGCCATCAGTGATCGGGGCCCGGTCTACGAGCAGTACTTC
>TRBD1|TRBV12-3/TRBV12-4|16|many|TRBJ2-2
CASSPPGQGKTGELFF
TGTGCCAGCAGTCCTCCGGGACAGGGGAAGACCGGGGAGCTGTTTTTT
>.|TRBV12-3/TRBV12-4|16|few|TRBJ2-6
CASSDIGTSGANVLTF
TGTGCCAGCAGCGATATAGGGACCTCTGGGGCCAACGTCCTGACTTTC
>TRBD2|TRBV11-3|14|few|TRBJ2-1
CASSRTSRYNEQFF
TGTGCCAGCAGCCGGACTAGCAGGTACAATGAGCAGTTCTTC
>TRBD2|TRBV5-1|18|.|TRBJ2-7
CASSLELGTSGFSYEQYF
TGCGCCAGCAGCTTGGAGCTTGGGACTAGCGGGTTCTCCTACGAGCAGTACTTC
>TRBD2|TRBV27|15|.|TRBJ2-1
CASTTFRLAGREQFF
TGTGCCAGCACCACTTTCAGGCTAGCGGGTCGGGAGCAGTTCTTC
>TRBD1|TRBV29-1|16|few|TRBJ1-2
CSVDSRMGQSIYGYTF
TGCAGCGTTGACTCTCGTATGGGACAGAGCATCTATGGCTACACCTTC
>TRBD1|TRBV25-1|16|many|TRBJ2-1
CASSETPGQGVNEQFF
TGTGCCAGCAGTGAAACTCCCGGACAGGGGGTCAATGAGCAGTTCTTC
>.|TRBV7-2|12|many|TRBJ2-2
CASSLIIGELFF
TGTGCCAGCAGCTTAATCATCGGGGAGCTGTTTTTT
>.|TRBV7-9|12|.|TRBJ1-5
CASSRGPQPQHF
TGTGCCAGCAGCCGAGGCCCTCAGCCCCAGCATTTT
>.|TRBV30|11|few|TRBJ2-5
CAWGPQETQYF
TGTGCCTGGGGCCCCCAAGAGACCCAGTACTTC
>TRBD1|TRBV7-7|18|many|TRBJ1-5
CASSHPIPDRVRNQPQHF
TGTGCTAGCAGCCACCCAATCCCGGACAGGGTGAGAAATCAGCCCCAGCATTTT
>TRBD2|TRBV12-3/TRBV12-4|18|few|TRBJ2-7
CASSSQPGTSGRPREQYF
TGTGCCAGCAGTTCCCAACCCGGGACTAGCGGGAGACCCAGGGAGCAGTACTTC
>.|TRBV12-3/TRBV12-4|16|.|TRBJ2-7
CASSPTAGSVTHEQYF
TGTGCCAGCAGCCCAACCGCCGGCAGTGTCACGCACGAGCAGTACTTC
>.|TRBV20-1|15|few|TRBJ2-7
CSARDTGTHSYEQYF
TGCAGTGCTAGAGATACCGGGACTCACTCCTACGAGCAGTACTTC